This T cell receptor beta chain is from a study of cytomegalovirus exposure and HLA in healthy donors. Looked up from germline, CDR1 is MDHEN and CDR2 is SYDVKM. Trimming removed 5 bases from V and 0 bases from J, with 17 bases in between. CDR3 length equals 16 residues. Vbeta (60) and Jbeta (13) primers were used in the PCR. Using immunoSEQ multiplex PCR, the repertoire was profiled, and TCRdb retains in-frame clones only, with some absent. The sample holds around 150,000 clones. Study observations and caveats: An ancestry cluster, one associated with Asian ancestry, reportedly showed fewer N-insertions than the approximately 660-donor mean in a later analysis. DRB1 showed the most TCR associations and HLA-C the fewest in a later analysis, as rates varied by HLA locus.

As regards this clone: Antigen: not known.

The material sequenced was PBMCs. This sequence originates from an older woman in good health and CMV-seronegative. The chain combines TRBV28 with TRBJ2-7; maybe TRBD1 (6 bases). This chain's CDR3 is CASSPARTVGSYEQYF. CDR3 bases: TGTGCCAGCAGTCCGGCGCGGACAGTCGGCTCCTACGAGCAGTACTTC.